The T cell receptor (beta chain) described here comes from a study of blood T cell repertoires in COVID-19. Study context: From the United States, Italy and Spain came samples of acute and convalescent COVID-19.

The Seattle site enrolled patients during active infection and followed them longitudinally. The repertoire was sequenced with immunoSEQ multiplex PCR; TCRdb's copy has only in-frame clones and lacks some. This table holds more than 200,000 clones, about 91% found once. Germline V CDR1 and CDR2: SGHVS, FQNEAQ. V trimming: 3 bases; J trimming: 4 bases; junction bases outside the gene matches: 2. The CDR3 totals 14 residues. This chain joins TRBV7-8 and TRBJ2-7; 11 bases line up with TRBD2. Sequencing was done on a sample of peripheral blood. This sequence originates from a woman in her twenties or thirties with COVID-19, enrolled during active disease. The CDR3 protein is CASSFSSGGYEQYF. DNA for the CDR3: TGTGCCAGCAGCTTTTCTAGCGGGGGGTACGAGCAGTACTTC.